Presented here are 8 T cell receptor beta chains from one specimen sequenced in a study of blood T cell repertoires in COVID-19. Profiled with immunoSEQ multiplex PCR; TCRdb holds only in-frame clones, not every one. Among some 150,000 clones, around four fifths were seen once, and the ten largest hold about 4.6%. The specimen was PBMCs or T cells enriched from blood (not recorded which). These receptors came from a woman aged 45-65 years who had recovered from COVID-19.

CDR3 DNA sequence: TGTGCCAGCACCCCCCGGGCAGGGGGCCGGTCACCCCTCCACTTT. Translated, it gives CASTPRAGGRSPLHF. The chain combines TRBV9 with TRBJ1-6, with 8 bases fitting TRBD1. CDR3 length equals 15 residues. After removal of 6 bases from V and 10 bases from J, the junction contained 12 bases not matched to a gene. The germline gives CDR1 SGDLS, CDR2 YYNGEE.

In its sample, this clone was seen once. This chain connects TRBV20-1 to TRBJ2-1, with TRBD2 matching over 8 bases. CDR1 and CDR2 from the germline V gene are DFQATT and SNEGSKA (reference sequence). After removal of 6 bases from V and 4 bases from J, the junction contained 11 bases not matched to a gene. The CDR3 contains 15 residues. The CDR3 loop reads CSASVFSGAYNEQFF. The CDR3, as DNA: TGCAGTGCGAGTGTTTTTAGCGGGGCGTACAATGAGCAGTTCTTC.

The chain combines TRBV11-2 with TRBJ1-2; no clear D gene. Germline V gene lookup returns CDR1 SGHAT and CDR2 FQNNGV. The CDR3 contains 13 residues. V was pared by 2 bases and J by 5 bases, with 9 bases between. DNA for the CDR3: TGTGCCAGCAGCTTACTGCGTAAATATGGCTACACCTTC. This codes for CASSLLRKYGYTF.

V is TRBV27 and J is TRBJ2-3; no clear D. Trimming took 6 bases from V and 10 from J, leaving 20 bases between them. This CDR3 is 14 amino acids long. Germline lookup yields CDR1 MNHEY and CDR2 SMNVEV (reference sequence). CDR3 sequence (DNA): TGTGCCAGCAGCTCACAACCCCCCTTTAATCCGCAGTATTTT. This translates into CASSSQPPFNPQYF.

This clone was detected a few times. CDR3 DNA sequence: TGCGCCAGCAGCTCGGGGGGGTCTGGCAATCAGCCCCAGCATTTT. As protein: CASSSGGSGNQPQHF. The gene calls are TRBV5-1 and TRBJ1-5; possible D gene TRBD1, 5 bases. The germline gives CDR1 SGHRS, CDR2 YFSETQ. With 3 bases removed from V and 2 bases from J, the gap between germline ends came to 12 bases. This CDR3 comprises 15 residues.

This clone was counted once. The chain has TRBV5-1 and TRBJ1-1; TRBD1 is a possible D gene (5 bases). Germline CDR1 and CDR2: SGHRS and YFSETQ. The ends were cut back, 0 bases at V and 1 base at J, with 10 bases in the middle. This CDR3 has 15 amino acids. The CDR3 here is CASSLAPGSNTEAFF. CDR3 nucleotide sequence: TGCGCCAGCAGCTTGGCTCCAGGGTCGAACACTGAAGCTTTCTTT.

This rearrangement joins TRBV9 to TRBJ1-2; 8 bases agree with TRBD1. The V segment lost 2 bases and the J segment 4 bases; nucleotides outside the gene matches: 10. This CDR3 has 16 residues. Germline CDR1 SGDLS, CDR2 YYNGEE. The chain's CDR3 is CASSVLPQGATYGYTF. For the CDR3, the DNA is TGTGCCAGCAGCGTGTTGCCCCAGGGGGCTACCTATGGCTACACCTTC. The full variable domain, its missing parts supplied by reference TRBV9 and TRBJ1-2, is DSGVTQTPKHLITATGQRVTLRCSPRSGDLSVYWYQQSLDQGLQFLIQYYNGEERAKGNILERFSAQQFPDLHSELNLSSLELGDSALYFCASSVLPQGATYGYTFGSGTRLTVV.

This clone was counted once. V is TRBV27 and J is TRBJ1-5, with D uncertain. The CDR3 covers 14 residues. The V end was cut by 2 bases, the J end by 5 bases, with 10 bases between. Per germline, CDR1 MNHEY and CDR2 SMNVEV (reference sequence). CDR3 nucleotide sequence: TGTGCCAGCAGTTTAGCGGCCGGAGATCAGCCCCAGCATTTT. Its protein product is CASSLAAGDQPQHF.